These T cell receptor beta chains were read from a single sample in a study of T cell repertoires in ileal Crohn's disease. Clones were sequenced by immunoSEQ multiplex PCR, and TCRdb holds only the in-frame ones, with some missing. The data show under 3,000 clones, roughly 77% seen once. The sequenced sample consisted of ileal tissue. The receptors were gathered from an adult with Crohn's disease. The CDR3 runs from the conserved cysteine through the conserved F or W. The D gene is left open where the match is weak. Size tells how often a clone was seen (once, few, many) or the class of an expanded clone, and some rows leave it out.

v_call	clone_size	cdr3_length	j_call	d_call	cdr3_nt	cdr3_aa
TRBV9	few	19	TRBJ2-3	TRBD2	TGTGCCAGCAGCGTAGATTCCAGGATTCTAGCGGGAGGCTCAGATACGCAGTATTTT	CASSVDSRILAGGSDTQYF
TRBV15	few	15	TRBJ2-1	TRBD1	TGTGCCACCAGCAGAGGACAGGGGGCGCGAAATGAGCAGTTCTTC	CATSRGQGARNEQFF
TRBV2	.	10	TRBJ2-1	.	TGTGCCAGCAGCGACAGAGAGCAGTTCTTC	CASSDREQFF
TRBV5-1	.	12	TRBJ2-7	.	TGCGCCAGCAGCTTGCCCAACTACGAGCAGTACTTC	CASSLPNYEQYF
TRBV28	.	17	TRBJ2-6	TRBD1	TGTGCCAGCAGCTCAGACAGGGCCCTCTCTGGGGCCAACGTCCTGACTTTC	CASSSDRALSGANVLTF
TRBV28	few	15	TRBJ1-4	TRBD1	TGTGCCAGCGTTGCCCCGGGACAGAGTAATGAAAAACTGTTTTTT	CASVAPGQSNEKLFF
TRBV19	.	14	TRBJ2-1	.	TGTGCCAGTAATTCCGGGATTACAAACAATGAGCAGTTCTTC	CASNSGITNNEQFF
TRBV9	.	17	TRBJ1-2	TRBD1	TGTGCCAGCAGCCATCCCCTGGCGAGGGGGCTGGACTATGGCTACACCTTC	CASSHPLARGLDYGYTF
TRBV19	few	15	TRBJ2-1	TRBD2	TGTGCCAGTACCCGCGGGTTAGCGGGAGAGGGTGAGCAGTTCTTC	CASTRGLAGEGEQFF
TRBV6-1	.	13	TRBJ1-6	.	TGTGCCAGCAGACAGAACTATAATTCACCCCTCCACTTT	CASRQNYNSPLHF
TRBV6-5	once	12	TRBJ1-4	.	TGTGCCACCCGGGAGTCCAGGGAAAAACTGTTTTTT	CATRESREKLFF
TRBV29-1	.	12	TRBJ1-1	TRBD1	TGCAGCGCAGACAGGGCGAACACTGAAGCTTTCTTT	CSADRANTEAFF
TRBV29-1	.	13	TRBJ1-1	.	TGCAGCACGGAGACAGGTCTTTTACCTGAAGCTTTCTTT	CSTETGLLPEAFF
TRBV6-5	.	15	TRBJ2-2	.	TGTGCCAGCAGTTTAATTAATGCGAACACCGGGGAGCTGTTTTTT	CASSLINANTGELFF
TRBV5-5	.	14	TRBJ2-5	TRBD1	TGTGCCAGCGGCCGGGACAGGGGGCAAGAGACCCAGTACTTC	CASGRDRGQETQYF
TRBV10-2	.	14	TRBJ2-3	.	TGCGCCGGAGGTGAAGACCGCCGCACAGATACGCAGTATTTT	CAGGEDRRTDTQYF
TRBV7-8	.	15	TRBJ2-1	TRBD2	TGTGCCAGCAGCTTCAAACTAGCGGGGCACAATGAGCAGTTCTTC	CASSFKLAGHNEQFF
TRBV5-4	.	15	TRBJ1-2	TRBD1	TGTGCCAGCAGCTCAGGGACAGTCTTTAACTATGGCTACACCTTC	CASSSGTVFNYGYTF
TRBV11-3	.	15	TRBJ2-7	TRBD1	TGTGCCAGCAGCTCCAGACAGGGCTCTAGCTACGAGCAGTACTTC	CASSSRQGSSYEQYF
TRBV6-5	.	13	TRBJ1-1	TRBD1	TGTGCCAGCGCGACAGGGGAGAACACTGAAGCTTTCTTT	CASATGENTEAFF
TRBV25-1	.	16	TRBJ2-2	TRBD2	TGTGCCAGCAGTGAATATACGGGAGGGCCCGCCGGGGAGCTGTTTTTT	CASSEYTGGPAGELFF
TRBV14	.	14	TRBJ1-3	.	TGTGCCAGCAGCCCACACCAGTCGGGAAACACCATATATTTT	CASSPHQSGNTIYF